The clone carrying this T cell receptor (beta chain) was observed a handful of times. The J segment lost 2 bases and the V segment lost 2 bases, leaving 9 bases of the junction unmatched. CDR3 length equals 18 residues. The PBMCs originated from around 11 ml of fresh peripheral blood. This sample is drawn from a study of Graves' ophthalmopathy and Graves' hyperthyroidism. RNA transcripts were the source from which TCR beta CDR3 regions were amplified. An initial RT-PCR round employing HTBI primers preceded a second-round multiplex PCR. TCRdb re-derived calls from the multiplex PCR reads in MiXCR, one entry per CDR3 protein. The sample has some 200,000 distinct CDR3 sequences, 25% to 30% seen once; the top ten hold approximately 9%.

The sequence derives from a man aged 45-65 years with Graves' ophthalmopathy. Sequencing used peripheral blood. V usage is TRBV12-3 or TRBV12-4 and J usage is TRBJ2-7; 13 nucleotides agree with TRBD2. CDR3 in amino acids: CASSLHRLAGGRAYEQYF. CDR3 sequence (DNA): TGTGCCAGCAGTTTACATCGACTAGCGGGAGGAAGGGCCTACGAGCAGTACTTC.